This TCR beta chain is from a study of blood T cell repertoires in COVID-19. Study-wide background: Sites in the United States, Italy and Spain provided acute and convalescent COVID-19 samples. PBMCs, B-cell-depleted T cells, or T cells were the source of the cDNA or gDNA that made up the material.

In the source study's methods: Estimation of nucleated cell counts was performed using reference gene primer amplification. Assay used: immunoSEQ multiplex PCR; TCRdb lists only in-frame clones, some missing. V and J calls and clone size are those listed in that table; D and trimming were worked out from the DNA. The table shows under 500,000 clones, with 85% to 90% occurring only once. This receptor was obtained from a woman aged 25 to 45 with acute or convalescent COVID-19. Sample: peripheral blood.

CDR3 sequence (DNA): TGTGCCAGTAGGAGGGCTTGGGGGGAGAACACTGAAGCTTTCTTT. Translated: CASRRAWGENTEAFF. The rearrangement uses TRBV19 and TRBJ1-1, with TRBD1 as a possible D gene (5 bases). CDR1 and CDR2 from the germline V gene are LNHDA and SQIVND (reference sequence). Trimming cost V 6 bases and J 1 base, with 15 bases left between them. The length of the CDR3 is 15 residues.